Here is one T cell receptor beta chain with its context. The data derive from a study of technical replicates of blood from a few donors. The V and J ends lost 4 bases and 1 base respectively, with 4 bases between them. In germline, CDR1 is DFQATT, CDR2 SNEGSKA (reference sequence). The CDR3 has 11 residues. The repertoire was sequenced with immunoSEQ multiplex PCR; TCRdb's copy has only in-frame clones and lacks some. The table lists over 50,000 clones, 94% of them singletons. The chain uses TRBV20-1 and TRBJ1-1; D gene ambiguous. The source of this sequence is a human donor in good health. The sequenced sample was T cells isolated from PBMCs. The CDR3 DNA is TGCAGTGCTACGGGGAACACTGAAGCTTTCTTT. Translation: CSATGNTEAFF.